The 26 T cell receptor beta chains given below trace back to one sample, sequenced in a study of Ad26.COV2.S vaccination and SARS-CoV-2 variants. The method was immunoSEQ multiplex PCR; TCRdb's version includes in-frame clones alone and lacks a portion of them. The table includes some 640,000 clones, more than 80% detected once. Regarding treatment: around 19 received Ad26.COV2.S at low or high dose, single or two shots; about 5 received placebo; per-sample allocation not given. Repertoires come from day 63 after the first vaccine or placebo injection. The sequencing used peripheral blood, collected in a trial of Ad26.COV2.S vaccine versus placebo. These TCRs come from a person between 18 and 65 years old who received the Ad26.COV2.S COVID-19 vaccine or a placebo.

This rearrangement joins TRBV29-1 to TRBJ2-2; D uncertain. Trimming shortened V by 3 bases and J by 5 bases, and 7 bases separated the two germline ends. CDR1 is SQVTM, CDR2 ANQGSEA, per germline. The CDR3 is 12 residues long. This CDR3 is CSVDMGTGELFF. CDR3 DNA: TGCAGCGTTGATATGGGTACCGGGGAGCTGTTTTTT.

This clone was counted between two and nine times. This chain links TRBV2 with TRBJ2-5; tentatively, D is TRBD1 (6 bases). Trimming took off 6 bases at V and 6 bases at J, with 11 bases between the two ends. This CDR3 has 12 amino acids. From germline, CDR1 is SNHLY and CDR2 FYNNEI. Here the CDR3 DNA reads TGTGCCAGCAGGGGGGCTGGAAAGACCCAGTACTTC. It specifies CASRGAGKTQYF. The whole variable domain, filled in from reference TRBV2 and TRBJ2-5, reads EPEVTQTPSHQVTQMGQEVILRCVPISNHLYFYWYRQILGQKVEFLVSFYNNEISEKSEIFDDQFSVERPDGSNFTLKIRSTKLEDSAMYFCASRGAGKTQYFGPGTRLLVL.

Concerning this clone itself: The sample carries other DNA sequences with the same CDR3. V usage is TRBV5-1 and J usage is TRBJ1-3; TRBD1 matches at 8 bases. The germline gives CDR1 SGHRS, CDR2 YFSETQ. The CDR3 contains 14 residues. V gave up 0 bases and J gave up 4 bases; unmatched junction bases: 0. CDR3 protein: CASSLGTGGNTIYF. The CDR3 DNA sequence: TGCGCCAGCAGCTTGGGGACAGGGGGAAACACCATATATTTT.

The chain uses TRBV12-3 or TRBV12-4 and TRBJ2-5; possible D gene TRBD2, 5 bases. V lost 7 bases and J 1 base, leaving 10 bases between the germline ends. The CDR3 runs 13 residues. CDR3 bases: TGTGCCAGCAATCCCGGGGTCCAAGAGACCCAGTACTTC. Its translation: CASNPGVQETQYF.

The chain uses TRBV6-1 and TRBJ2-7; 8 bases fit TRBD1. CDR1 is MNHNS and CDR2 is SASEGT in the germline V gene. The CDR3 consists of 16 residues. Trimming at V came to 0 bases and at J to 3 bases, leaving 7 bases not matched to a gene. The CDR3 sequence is CASSEAPGTGIYEQYF. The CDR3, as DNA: TGTGCCAGCAGTGAAGCCCCTGGGACAGGAATCTACGAGCAGTACTTC.

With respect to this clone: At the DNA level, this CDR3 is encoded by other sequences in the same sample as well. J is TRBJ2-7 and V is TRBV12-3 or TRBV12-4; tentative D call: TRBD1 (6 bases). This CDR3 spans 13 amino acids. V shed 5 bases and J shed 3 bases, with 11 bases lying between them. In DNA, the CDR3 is TGTGCCAGCAGTCCGGACAGAAGCTACGAGCAGTACTTC. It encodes CASSPDRSYEQYF.

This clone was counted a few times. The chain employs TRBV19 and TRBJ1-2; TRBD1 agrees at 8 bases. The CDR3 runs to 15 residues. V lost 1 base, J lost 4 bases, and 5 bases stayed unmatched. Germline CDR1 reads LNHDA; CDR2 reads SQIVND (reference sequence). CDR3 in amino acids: CASSIGGQALYGYTF. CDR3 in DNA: TGTGCCAGTAGTATAGGGGGACAGGCCCTCTATGGCTACACCTTC.

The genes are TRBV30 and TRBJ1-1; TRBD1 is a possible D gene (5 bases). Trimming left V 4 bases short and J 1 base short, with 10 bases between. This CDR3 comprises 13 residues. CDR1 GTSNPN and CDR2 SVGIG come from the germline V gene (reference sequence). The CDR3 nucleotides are TGTGCCTGGAATCGGGGGGAGAACACTGAAGCTTTCTTT. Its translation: CAWNRGENTEAFF.

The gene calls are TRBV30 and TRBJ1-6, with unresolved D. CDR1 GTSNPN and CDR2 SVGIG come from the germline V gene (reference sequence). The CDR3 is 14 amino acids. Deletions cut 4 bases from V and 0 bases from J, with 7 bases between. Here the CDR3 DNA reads TGTGCCTGGATGAAGGGCTCCTATAATTCACCCCTCCACTTT. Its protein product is CAWMKGSYNSPLHF. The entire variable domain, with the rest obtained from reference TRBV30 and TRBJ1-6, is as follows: SQTIHQWPATLVQPVGSPLSLECTVEGTSNPNLYWYRQAAGRGLQLLFYSVGIGQISSEVPQNLSASRPQDRQFILSSKKLLLSDSGFYLCAWMKGSYNSPLHFGNGTRLTVT.

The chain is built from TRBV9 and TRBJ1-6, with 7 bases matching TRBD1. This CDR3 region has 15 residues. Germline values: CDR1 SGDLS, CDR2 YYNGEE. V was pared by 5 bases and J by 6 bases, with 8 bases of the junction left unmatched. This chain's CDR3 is CASSVSGTVNSPLHF. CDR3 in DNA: TGTGCCAGCAGTGTGAGCGGGACAGTTAATTCACCCCTCCACTTT. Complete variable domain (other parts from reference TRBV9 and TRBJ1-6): DSGVTQTPKHLITATGQRVTLRCSPRSGDLSVYWYQQSLDQGLQFLIQYYNGEERAKGNILERFSAQQFPDLHSELNLSSLELGDSALYFCASSVSGTVNSPLHFGNGTRLTVT.

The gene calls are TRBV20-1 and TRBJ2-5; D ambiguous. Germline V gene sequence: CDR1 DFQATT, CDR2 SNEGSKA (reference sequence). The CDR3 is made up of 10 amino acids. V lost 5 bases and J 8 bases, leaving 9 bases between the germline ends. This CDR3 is CSAHEQTQYF. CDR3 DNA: TGCAGTGCTCATGAACAAACCCAGTACTTC.

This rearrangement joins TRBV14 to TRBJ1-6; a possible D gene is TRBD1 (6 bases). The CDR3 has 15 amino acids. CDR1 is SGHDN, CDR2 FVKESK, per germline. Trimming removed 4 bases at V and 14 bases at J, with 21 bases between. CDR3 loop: CASSLGTARGGSLHF. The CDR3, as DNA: TGTGCCAGCAGCCTTGGGACGGCCCGAGGGGGATCCCTCCACTTT. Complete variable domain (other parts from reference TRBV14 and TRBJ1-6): EAGVTQFPSHSVIEKGQTVTLRCDPISGHDNLYWYRRVMGKEIKFLLHFVKESKQDESGMPNNRFLAERTGGTYSTLKVQPAELEDSGVYFCASSLGTARGGSLHFGNGTRLTVT.

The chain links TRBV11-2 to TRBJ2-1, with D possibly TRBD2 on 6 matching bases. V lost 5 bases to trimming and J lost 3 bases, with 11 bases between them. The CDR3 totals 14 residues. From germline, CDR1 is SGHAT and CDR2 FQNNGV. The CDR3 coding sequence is TGTGCCAGCAGCCCCAGTAGCGGCTACAATGAGCAGTTCTTC. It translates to CASSPSSGYNEQFF.

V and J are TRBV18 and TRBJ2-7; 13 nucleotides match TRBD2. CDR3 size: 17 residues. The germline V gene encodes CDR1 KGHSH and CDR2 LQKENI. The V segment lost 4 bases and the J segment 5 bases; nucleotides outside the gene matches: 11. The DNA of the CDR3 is TGTGCCAGCTCACGAGGACTAGCGGGAGCGGGTCGGAACGAGCAGTACTTC. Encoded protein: CASSRGLAGAGRNEQYF.

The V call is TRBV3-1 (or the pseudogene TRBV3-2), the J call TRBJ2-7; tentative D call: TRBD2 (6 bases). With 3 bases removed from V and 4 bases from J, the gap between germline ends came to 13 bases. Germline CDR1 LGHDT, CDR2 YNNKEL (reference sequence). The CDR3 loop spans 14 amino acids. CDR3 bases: TGTGCCAGCAGCCAGGGTAGCGGACCTTACGAGCAGTACTTC. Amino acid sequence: CASSQGSGPYEQYF.

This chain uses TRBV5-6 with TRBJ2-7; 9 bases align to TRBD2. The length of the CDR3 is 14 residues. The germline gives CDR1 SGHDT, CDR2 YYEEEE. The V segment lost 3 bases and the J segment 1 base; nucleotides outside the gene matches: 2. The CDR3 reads CASSWGLASYEQYF. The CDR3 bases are TGTGCCAGCAGCTGGGGACTAGCTTCCTACGAGCAGTACTTC.

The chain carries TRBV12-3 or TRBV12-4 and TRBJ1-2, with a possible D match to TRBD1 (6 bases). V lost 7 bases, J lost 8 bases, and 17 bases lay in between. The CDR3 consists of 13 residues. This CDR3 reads CASTLTGLGGYTF. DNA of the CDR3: TGTGCCAGCACCCTAACAGGGTTGGGGGGCTACACCTTC.

This CDR3 is CASSQTRGGHEQYF. CDR3 bases: TGCGCCAGCAGCCAAACCCGAGGGGGCCACGAGCAGTACTTC. The V gene is TRBV4-1, the J gene TRBJ2-7, with TRBD1 matching over 7 bases. After removal of 2 bases from V and 5 bases from J, the junction contained 6 bases not matched to a gene. The CDR3 covers 14 residues. Germline V gene data show CDR1 as MGHRA and CDR2 as YSYEKL.

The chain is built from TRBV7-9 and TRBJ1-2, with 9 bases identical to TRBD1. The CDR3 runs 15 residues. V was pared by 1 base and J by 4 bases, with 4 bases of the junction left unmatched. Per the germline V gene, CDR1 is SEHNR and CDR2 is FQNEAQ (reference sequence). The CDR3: CASSLEDRGFYGYTF. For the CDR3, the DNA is TGTGCCAGCAGCTTAGAGGACAGGGGTTTCTATGGCTACACCTTC.

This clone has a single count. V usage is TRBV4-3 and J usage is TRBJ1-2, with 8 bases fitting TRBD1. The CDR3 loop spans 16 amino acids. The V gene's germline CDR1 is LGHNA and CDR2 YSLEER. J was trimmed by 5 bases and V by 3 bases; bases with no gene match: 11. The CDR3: CASSHLTQGATYGYTF. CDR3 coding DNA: TGCGCCAGCAGCCACCTAACTCAGGGGGCGACTTATGGCTACACCTTC.

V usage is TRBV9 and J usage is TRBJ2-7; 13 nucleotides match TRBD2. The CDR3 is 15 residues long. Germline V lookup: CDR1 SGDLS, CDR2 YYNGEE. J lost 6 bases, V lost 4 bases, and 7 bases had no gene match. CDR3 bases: TGTGCCAGCAGCCCCGGGACTAGCGGGGAGGGCGAGCAGTACTTC. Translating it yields CASSPGTSGEGEQYF.

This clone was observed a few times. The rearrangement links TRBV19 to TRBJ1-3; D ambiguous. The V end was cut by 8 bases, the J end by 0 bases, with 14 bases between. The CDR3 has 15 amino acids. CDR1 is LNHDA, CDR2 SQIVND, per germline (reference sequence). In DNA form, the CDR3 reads TGTGCCAGTGGGAGGACGCATTTCTCTGGAAACACCATATATTTT. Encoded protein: CASGRTHFSGNTIYF.

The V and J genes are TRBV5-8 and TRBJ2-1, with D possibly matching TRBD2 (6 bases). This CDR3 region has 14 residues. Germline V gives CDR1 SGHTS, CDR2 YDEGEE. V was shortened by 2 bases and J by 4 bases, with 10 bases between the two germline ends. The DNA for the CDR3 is TGTGCCAGCAGCTTAGGGCTAGCGTACAATGAGCAGTTCTTC. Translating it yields CASSLGLAYNEQFF.

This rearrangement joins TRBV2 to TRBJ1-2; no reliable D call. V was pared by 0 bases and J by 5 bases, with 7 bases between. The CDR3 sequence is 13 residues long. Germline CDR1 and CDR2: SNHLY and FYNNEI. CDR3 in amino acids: CASSEAPGYGYTF. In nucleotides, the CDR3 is TGTGCCAGCAGTGAAGCGCCGGGATATGGCTACACCTTC.

The CDR3 region has the DNA TGTGCCAGCAGACCCGGGCCCTCAAGGACAGGGGCCACCGGGGAGCTGTTTTTT. It specifies CASRPGPSRTGATGELFF. The chain combines TRBV7-6 with TRBJ2-2; 9 positions agree with TRBD1. V shed 6 bases and J 4 bases; nucleotides not matched to a gene: 15. The CDR3 covers 18 residues. The V gene's germline CDR1 is SGHVS and CDR2 FNYEAQ.

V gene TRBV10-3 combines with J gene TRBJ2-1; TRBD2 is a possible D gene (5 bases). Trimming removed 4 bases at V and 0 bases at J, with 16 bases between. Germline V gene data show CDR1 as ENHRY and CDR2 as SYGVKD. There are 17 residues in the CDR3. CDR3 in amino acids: CAISAPQERSSYNEQFF. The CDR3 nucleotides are TGTGCCATCAGTGCACCTCAGGAGCGGAGCTCCTACAATGAGCAGTTCTTC.